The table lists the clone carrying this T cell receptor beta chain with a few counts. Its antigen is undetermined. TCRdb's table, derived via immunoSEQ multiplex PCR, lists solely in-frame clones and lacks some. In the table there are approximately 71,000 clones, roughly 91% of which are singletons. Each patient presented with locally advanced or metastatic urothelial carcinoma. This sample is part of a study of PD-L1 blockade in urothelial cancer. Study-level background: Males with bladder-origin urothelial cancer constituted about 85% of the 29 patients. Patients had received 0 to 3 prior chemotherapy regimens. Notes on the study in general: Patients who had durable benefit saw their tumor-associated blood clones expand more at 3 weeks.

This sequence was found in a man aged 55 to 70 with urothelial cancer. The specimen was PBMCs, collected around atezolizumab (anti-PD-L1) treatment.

CDR3 amino acids: CASSVDVGRGRGTEAFF. As DNA, the CDR3 is TGTGCCAGCAGCGTAGATGTGGGGAGGGGCCGAGGGACTGAAGCTTTCTTT. The chain joins TRBV9 to TRBJ1-1; TRBD1 might be the D (5 bases). Trimming took off 0 bases at V and 5 bases at J, with 20 bases between the two ends. CDR1 is SGDLS and CDR2 is YYNGEE in the germline V gene. The CDR3 loop spans 17 amino acids.